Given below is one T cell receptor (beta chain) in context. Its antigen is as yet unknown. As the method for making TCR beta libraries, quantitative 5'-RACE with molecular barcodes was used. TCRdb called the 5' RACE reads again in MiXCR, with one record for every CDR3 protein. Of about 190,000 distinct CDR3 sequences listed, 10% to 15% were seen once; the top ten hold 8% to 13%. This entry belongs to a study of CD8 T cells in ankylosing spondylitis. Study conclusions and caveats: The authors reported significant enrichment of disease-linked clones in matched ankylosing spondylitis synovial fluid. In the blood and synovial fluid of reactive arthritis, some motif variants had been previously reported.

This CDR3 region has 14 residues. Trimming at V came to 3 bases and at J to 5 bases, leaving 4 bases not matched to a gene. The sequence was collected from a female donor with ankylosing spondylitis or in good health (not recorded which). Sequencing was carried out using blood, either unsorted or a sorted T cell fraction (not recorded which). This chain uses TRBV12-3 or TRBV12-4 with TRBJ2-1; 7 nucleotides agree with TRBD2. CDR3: CASSFSRENNEQFF. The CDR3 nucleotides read TGTGCCAGCAGTTTCTCGCGGGAGAACAATGAGCAGTTCTTC.